The 18 T cell receptor beta chains presented below share a single source sample, sequenced in a study of T cell clones after liver transplantation. The table came from immunoSEQ multiplex PCR; TCRdb's copy has only in-frame clones and leaves some out. Here the sample spans tens of thousands of clones, around nine tenths being singletons. The specimen comprised CD4+ T cells from blood, sampled before liver transplant. These receptors were obtained from a human donor who received a liver transplant.

The rearrangement uses TRBV6-6 and TRBJ1-2, with D tentatively TRBD1 (5 bases). The CDR3 covers 13 residues. V shed 7 bases and J shed 5 bases, with 14 bases lying between them. In germline, CDR1 is MNHNY, CDR2 SVGAGI (reference sequence). This chain's CDR3 is CASTFQGDYGYTF. Here the CDR3 DNA reads TGTGCCAGCACCTTCCAGGGAGATTATGGCTACACCTTC.

The chain couples TRBV11-3 to TRBJ2-5, with 7 bases lining up with TRBD2. Germline V gene sequence: CDR1 SGHNT, CDR2 YENEEA. This CDR3 is built from 17 residues. Unmatched junction bases numbered 15, after V lost 5 bases and J lost 3 bases. The CDR3 spells CASSHADAGVGEETQYF. The DNA of the CDR3 is TGTGCCAGCAGCCATGCTGATGCGGGAGTCGGCGAAGAGACCCAGTACTTC.

CDR3 bases: TGCGCCAGCAGCTCTAGCCCGGACATCAGGGGGACCCAGTACTTC. Protein sequence: CASSSSPDIRGTQYF. The chain joins TRBV5-1 to TRBJ2-5, with a tentative D call TRBD1 (6 bases). The V and J ends lost 3 bases and 7 bases respectively, with 19 bases between them. This CDR3 region has 15 residues. Germline CDR1 SGHRS, CDR2 YFSETQ.

The rearrangement links TRBV14 to TRBJ2-5; possible D gene TRBD2, 6 bases. Trimming stripped 0 bases from V and 1 base from J, with 15 bases between. CDR1 and CDR2 from the germline V gene are SGHDN and FVKESK. The CDR3 contains 17 residues. CDR3 amino acids: CASSQDLGLLGQETQYF. For the CDR3, the DNA is TGTGCCAGCAGCCAAGATCTGGGACTGCTCGGCCAAGAGACCCAGTACTTC.

The gene calls are TRBV7-6 and TRBJ2-7; 9 positions match TRBD1. Trimming took 2 bases from V and 4 from J; bases not matched to a gene: 6. CDR1 and CDR2 (germline): SGHVS, FNYEAQ. The CDR3 extends over 15 amino acids. The CDR3 region is CASSLTGQGQYEQYF. The CDR3 bases are TGTGCCAGCAGCTTAACCGGACAGGGGCAGTACGAGCAGTACTTC.

V usage is TRBV10-2 and J usage is TRBJ2-7; 7 nucleotides align to TRBD2. CDR1 WSHSY and CDR2 SAAADI come from the germline V gene. This CDR3 has 14 residues. The J segment lost 2 bases and the V segment lost 6 bases, leaving 7 bases of the junction unmatched. The CDR3 loop reads CASRSKLATYEQYF. CDR3 nucleotides: TGCGCCAGCAGATCCAAACTAGCGACCTACGAGCAGTACTTC.

V gene TRBV2 combines with J gene TRBJ1-3, with TRBD1 identical over 10 bases. Trimming at V came to 6 bases and at J to 2 bases, leaving 4 bases not matched to a gene. Germline CDR1 SNHLY, CDR2 FYNNEI. The CDR3 is 15 residues long. The DNA for the CDR3 is TGTGCCAGCAGCGTCGGACAGGGGGCTGGAAACACCATATATTTT. Encoded protein: CASSVGQGAGNTIYF.

This chain joins TRBV7-2 and TRBJ2-7, with unresolved D. The germline CDR1 and CDR2 sequences are SGHTA and FQGNSA. Trimming pared 5 bases from V and 5 bases from J, leaving 10 bases between. The CDR3 consists of 12 residues. DNA for the CDR3: TGTGCCAGCAGCAGGTCTTTTAACGAGCAGTACTTC. Its translation is CASSRSFNEQYF.

The chain carries TRBV4-1 and TRBJ2-3, with D tentatively TRBD1 (6 bases). This CDR3 is built from 16 residues. V lost 3 bases to trimming and J lost 4 bases, with 17 bases between them. Germline V lookup: CDR1 MGHRA, CDR2 YSYEKL. The CDR3 loop is CASSHPWGQGADTQYF. Written as DNA, the CDR3 is TGCGCCAGCAGCCACCCTTGGGGACAAGGGGCAGATACGCAGTATTTT.

The rearrangement joins TRBV11-3 to TRBJ2-7; D not resolved. The V end was cut by 1 base, the J end by 0 bases, with 7 bases between. The CDR3 has 14 residues. Germline loops: CDR1 SGHNT, CDR2 YENEEA. As DNA, the CDR3 is TGTGCCAGCAGCTTAGGTGGGTTCTCCTACGAGCAGTACTTC. It yields the protein CASSLGGFSYEQYF.

The chain couples TRBV14 to TRBJ2-7; D might be TRBD2 (6 bases). The CDR3 loop spans 15 amino acids. The germline CDR1 and CDR2 sequences are SGHDN and FVKESK. The V end was cut by 0 bases, the J end by 3 bases, with 12 bases between. CDR3 sequence (DNA): TGTGCCAGCAGCCAAGAATCGGGGGAGAACTACGAGCAGTACTTC. It yields the protein CASSQESGENYEQYF.

The V call is TRBV5-4, the J call TRBJ2-3; TRBD1 agrees at 7 bases. The junction had 4 bases not matched to a gene; V was cut back by 4 bases and J by 2 bases. Germline values: CDR1 SGHNT, CDR2 YYREEE (reference sequence). This CDR3 is built from 14 residues. CDR3 amino acids: CASSRDRATDTQYF. The CDR3 region has the DNA TGTGCCAGCAGCCGGGACAGAGCCACAGATACGCAGTATTTT.

V gene TRBV19 combines with J gene TRBJ2-3; 14 nucleotides align to TRBD2. CDR1 and CDR2 from the germline V gene are LNHDA and SQIVND (reference sequence). The ends lost 5 bases at V and 5 bases at J; junction bases unmatched: 3. This CDR3 has 15 amino acids. DNA of the CDR3: TGTGCCAGTAGTGGGACTAGCGGGAGTATAGATACGCAGTATTTT. Translation gives CASSGTSGSIDTQYF.

The chain couples TRBV19 to TRBJ1-5; 8 nucleotides agree with TRBD1. Germline V lookup: CDR1 LNHDA, CDR2 SQIVND (reference sequence). CDR3 length equals 16 residues. V lost 6 bases to trimming and J lost 6 bases; unmatched junction nucleotides: 13. CDR3 coding DNA: TGTGCCAGTAGCCTCCGGACAGGGCAGCGTAGTCAGCCCCAGCATTTT. Translating gives CASSLRTGQRSQPQHF.

Turning to this clone: The junction departs from germline at one end; a sequencing error may be responsible. The chain has TRBV7-9 and TRBJ2-1; D uncertain. CDR3 length: 13 amino acids. CDR1 is SEHNR, CDR2 FQNEAQ, per germline (reference sequence). The CDR3 region has the DNA TGTGCCAGCAGCTTAATTAGCTACCATGAGCAGTTCTTC. It is translated as CASSLISYHEQFF. Full variable domain (rest looked up from reference TRBV7-9 and TRBJ2-1): DTGVSQNPRHKITKRGQNVTFRCDPISEHNRLYWYRQTLGQGPEFLTYFQNEAQLEKSRLLSDRFSAERPKGSFSTLEIQRTEQGDSAMYLCASSLISYHEQFFGPGTRLTVL.

The chain has TRBV18 and TRBJ2-5; 14 nucleotides line up with TRBD2. CDR1 is KGHSH, CDR2 LQKENI, per germline. Trimming at V came to 3 bases and at J to 5 bases, leaving 11 bases not matched to a gene. The CDR3 extends over 18 amino acids. In DNA, the CDR3 is TGTGCCAGCTCACCGCTACCGGGACTAGCGGGAGTCGGGGAGACCCAGTACTTC. Translation gives CASSPLPGLAGVGETQYF.

The chain is built from TRBV28 and TRBJ1-5; D is perhaps TRBD1 (5 bases). This CDR3 is 14 amino acids long. Germline assignment: CDR1 MDHEN and CDR2 SYDVKM. V was pared by 1 base and J by 7 bases, with 11 bases between. CDR3 bases: TGTGCCAGCAGTTTATCAGGGCTGGGCCAGCCCCAGCATTTT. This translates into CASSLSGLGQPQHF.

The V call is TRBV19, the J call TRBJ1-3; D is unresolved. The CDR3 is 13 amino acids. CDR1 is LNHDA, CDR2 SQIVND, per germline (reference sequence). V was clipped by 3 bases and J by 7 bases, with 10 bases between them. CDR3 protein: CASSIGTGNTIYF. The CDR3 region has the DNA TGTGCCAGTAGTATTGGTACGGGGAACACCATATATTTT.